This T cell receptor beta chain was identified in a study of shared clonotypes between healthy human individuals. Overall study context: Serving as donors were two women and three men, whose ages spanned 18 to 49. Study-level points and caveats: Represented diversity, genetic and exposure-history alike, was limited by few donors.

Details on this clone: The antigen remains unidentified.

J was trimmed by 2 bases and V by 0 bases; bases with no gene match: 4. Germline V gene lookup returns CDR1 SGDLS and CDR2 YYNGEE. The length of the CDR3 is 15 residues. It was on ten immunoSEQ deep assay plates that unsorted PBMC DNA was sequenced. In the original workflow: Filtering differed because ImmunoSEQ produced junction-only sequences that carried no quality scores. Sequencing was performed with immunoSEQ multiplex PCR; in TCRdb, only in-frame clones are kept and a portion is missing. The V and J calls and the clone size are those of that table, but D and trimming were determined from the DNA. The sample includes a few hundred thousand clones, around 81% seen only once; the top ten take around 12%.

The chain employs TRBV9 and TRBJ2-7, with 8 bases that match TRBD2. This TCR derives from a woman aged 40 to 50 in good health. Some clones in this sample may be carry-over from other donors' samples. Sequences were obtained from PBMCs. In nucleotides, the CDR3 is TGTGCCAGCAGCGTAGGCGGAGCGGGGGCCTACGAGCAGTACTTC. Translating it yields CASSVGGAGAYEQYF.